This T cell receptor beta chain was sequenced during a study of blood T cells in healthy people across ages. Study results and caveats: More naive CD4+ cells and higher diversity were found in long-lived than in aged donors.

Worth noting for this clonotype: Its antigen is not identified.

Donors gave about 10 milliliters of peripheral blood apiece. Next came a second PCR, run for about 7 to 12 cycles, which used a sample-barcoded 5' primer along with a J-beta primer mix. Every single cDNA molecule received a tag from a template-switch adaptor with 12 random nucleotides. TCRdb redid the calling of the 5' RACE reads with MiXCR, one entry per CDR3 protein. The table has about 970,000 distinct CDR3 sequences, about 51% seen once. The CDR3 is 15 amino acids. Looked up from germline, CDR1 is MDHEN and CDR2 is SYDVKM. The chain has TRBV28 and TRBJ2-4, with D possibly being TRBD1 (5 bases). TRBJ2-7 explains the end of the DNA better; the J call may be wrong. The sample was blood. The receptor comes from an older woman in good health. CDR3 DNA: TGTGCCAGCAGTCTATCCGAAGGGGCGTGCTACGAGCAGTACTTC. Translation: CASSLSEGACYEQYF.